This T cell receptor beta chain is from a study of graft-versus-host responses after intestinal transplantation. Study information: The study gave all recipients anti-thymocyte globulin induction, then tacrolimus and steroids for 2 to 3 years. General observations from the study: The recipient marrow held GvH clones, and some of them showed up first in ileum or blood.

Details on this clone: What it binds is not known. In the same sample, other DNA sequences code for this CDR3.

Trimming cost V 6 bases and J 5 bases; bases outside gene matches: 5. Germline V lookup: CDR1 LNHDA, CDR2 SQIVND (reference sequence). This CDR3 region has 13 residues. TCRdb keeps only in-frame clones here, not all; method: immunoSEQ multiplex PCR. The data contain roughly 93,000 clones, approximately 95% of them singletons. The material sequenced was unstimulated CD8+ T cells sorted from spleen or lymph node cells, taken before intestinal transplant. The chain carries TRBV19 and TRBJ1-1; 8 bases line up with TRBD1. This sequence was found in a human donor who received an intestinal transplant. CDR3 amino acids: CASSLTGGTEAFF. The CDR3 bases are TGTGCCAGTAGCCTAACAGGGGGAACTGAAGCTTTCTTT.